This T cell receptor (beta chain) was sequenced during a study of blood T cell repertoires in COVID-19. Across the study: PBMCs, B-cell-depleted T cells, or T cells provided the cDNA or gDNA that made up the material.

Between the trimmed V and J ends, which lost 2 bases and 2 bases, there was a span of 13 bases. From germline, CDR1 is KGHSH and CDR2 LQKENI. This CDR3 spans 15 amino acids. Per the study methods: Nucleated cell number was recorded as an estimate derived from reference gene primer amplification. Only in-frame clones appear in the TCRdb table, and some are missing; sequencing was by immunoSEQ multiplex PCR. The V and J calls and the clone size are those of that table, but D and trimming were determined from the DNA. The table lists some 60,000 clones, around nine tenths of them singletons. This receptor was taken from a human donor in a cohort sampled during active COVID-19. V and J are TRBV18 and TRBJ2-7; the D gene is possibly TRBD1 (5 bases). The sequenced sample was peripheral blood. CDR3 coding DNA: TGTGCCAGCTCACCAGGGCAGGGTGGGGCCTACGAGCAGTACTTC. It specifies CASSPGQGGAYEQYF. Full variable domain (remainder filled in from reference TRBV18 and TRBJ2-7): NAGVMQNPRHLVRRRGQEARLRCSPMKGHSHVYWYRQLPEEGLKFMVYLQKENIIDESGMPKERFSAEFPKEGPSILRIQQVVRGDSAAYFCASSPGQGGAYEQYFGPGTRLTVT.